The 11 T cell receptor beta chains reported below all come from one sample, sequenced in a study of T cells in Graves' hyperthyroidism and ophthalmopathy. Amplification targeted TCR beta CDR3 regions from RNA transcripts. The primer set for the first-round RT-PCR of the TCR CDR3 was HTBI. TCRdb itself ran the multiplex PCR reads through MiXCR, one entry per CDR3 protein. The sample holds just under 750,000 distinct CDR3 sequences, approximately 36% seen once. Material: blood. These receptors all come from a middle-aged woman with Graves' hyperthyroidism.

This clonotype was found many times. This chain joins TRBV11-2 and TRBJ1-5, with 7 positions matching TRBD1. The CDR3 length is 14 residues. V lost 5 bases and J lost 5; bases outside the gene matches: 6. Germline V gene data show CDR1 as SGHAT and CDR2 as FQNNGV. The DNA for the CDR3 is TGTGCCAGCAGCCTGACAGGGTTCGATCAGCCCCAGCATTTT. It specifies CASSLTGFDQPQHF. The full variable domain, its missing parts supplied by reference TRBV11-2 and TRBJ1-5, is EAGVAQSPRYKIIEKRQSVAFWCNPISGHATLYWYQQILGQGPKLLIQFQNNGVVDDSQLPKDRFSAERLKGVDSTLKIQPAKLEDSAVYLCASSLTGFDQPQHFGDGTRLSIL.

This clonotype has ten or more counts. CDR3 DNA: TGTGCCAGCAGAGAGACAGCTAACTATGGCTACACCTTC. Protein: CASRETANYGYTF. The gene calls are TRBV25-1 and TRBJ1-2; TRBD1 might be the D (5 bases). V was pared by 6 bases and J by 0 bases, with 8 bases between. The CDR3 sequence is 13 residues long. Germline CDR1 is MGHDK and CDR2 is SYGVNS.

This clonotype was counted many times. CDR3 DNA: TGTGCCAGCAGCCAAGTCACAGGGAATGAAAAACTGTTTTTT. This encodes CASSQVTGNEKLFF. The rearrangement links TRBV14 to TRBJ1-4, with a weak D call TRBD1 (6 bases). V was shortened by 1 base and J by 5 bases, with 8 bases between the two germline ends. Looked up from germline, CDR1 is SGHDN and CDR2 is FVKESK. This CDR3 is 14 amino acids long.

This clonotype was recorded at least ten times. DNA of the CDR3: TGTGCCAGCAGTCCCGGGACAGGGGGGGGAAGGAGCTCCTACGAGCAGTACTTC. Translating it yields CASSPGTGGGRSSYEQYF. This chain joins TRBV6-5 and TRBJ2-7; 11 bases are a match to TRBD1. V shed 5 bases, J shed 0 bases, and the junction held 12 bases outside the gene matches. This CDR3 is 18 amino acids long. Germline V CDR1 and CDR2: MNHEY, SVGAGI.

This clonotype was picked up one time. The V gene is TRBV19, the J gene TRBJ1-2; D gene ambiguous. V was pared by 3 bases and J by 7 bases, with 15 bases between. The V gene's germline CDR1 is LNHDA and CDR2 SQIVND (reference sequence). The CDR3 contains 14 residues. The CDR3 is CASSMIEGAPGYTF. The CDR3 DNA is TGTGCCAGTAGTATGATAGAGGGAGCTCCTGGCTACACCTTC.

The chain is built from TRBV5-5 and TRBJ1-6; no clear D gene. The CDR3 runs 15 residues. V was trimmed by 4 bases and J by 7 bases, leaving 15 bases between them. Looked up from germline, CDR1 is SGHKS and CDR2 is YYEKEE (reference sequence). The CDR3, as DNA: TGTGCCAGCAGCCCCGGGTCACTGCCAAATTCACCCCTCCACTTT. This translates into CASSPGSLPNSPLHF.

The chain employs TRBV4-1 and TRBJ1-2, with D perhaps matching TRBD1 (5 bases). This CDR3 region has 17 residues. The V end lost 1 base, the J end lost 0 bases, and 15 bases lay between the germline ends. Looked up from germline, CDR1 is MGHRA and CDR2 is YSYEKL. The CDR3 DNA follows: TGCGCCAGCAGCCAAGCGGGACGGGCAGACGCTAACTATGGCTACACCTTC. It yields the protein CASSQAGRADANYGYTF.

The chain couples TRBV12-3 or TRBV12-4 to TRBJ1-4; no reliable D call. The CDR3 has 11 residues. Trimming left V 4 bases short and J 9 bases short, with 6 bases between. CDR3 sequence (DNA): TGTGCCAGCAGTTCATTTCAAAAACTGTTTTTT. Residues: CASSSFQKLFF.

This clonotype occurred many times. The chain joins TRBV7-9 to TRBJ2-7, with 10 bases identical to TRBD2. Losses at the gene ends were 11 bases for V and 2 bases for J; bases not matched to a gene: 6. Germline V gives CDR1 SEHNR, CDR2 FQNEAQ (reference sequence). CDR3 length equals 13 residues. As DNA, the CDR3 is TGTGCCTGGGGACTAGCGAATACCTACGAGCAGTACTTC. It yields the protein CAWGLANTYEQYF.

This clonotype was seen many times. The chain links TRBV24-1 to TRBJ2-2; TRBD1 matches 9 bases. V lost 3 bases to trimming and J lost 6 bases; unmatched junction nucleotides: 10. The CDR3 is 17 residues long. Germline assignment: CDR1 KGHDR and CDR2 SFDVKD. The CDR3 DNA reads TGTGCCACCAGTGATCGGGGGACAGGGACGGTAGCCGGGGAGCTGTTTTTT. Translating gives CATSDRGTGTVAGELFF.

V gene TRBV5-8 combines with J gene TRBJ1-1, with 7 bases fitting TRBD1. V dropped 3 bases and J dropped 1; count of bases not matched to a gene: 12. Germline lookup yields CDR1 SGHTS and CDR2 YDEGEE. The CDR3 has 17 amino acids. The CDR3 spells CASSWEGARFRNTEAFF. In DNA form, the CDR3 reads TGTGCCAGCAGCTGGGAGGGGGCGCGTTTCAGGAACACTGAAGCTTTCTTT. The whole variable domain, filled in from reference TRBV5-8 and TRBJ1-1, reads EAGVTQSPTHLIKTRGQQATLRCSPISGHTSVYWYQQALGLGLQFLLWYDEGEERNRGNFPPRFSGRQFPNYSSELNVNALELEDSALYLCASSWEGARFRNTEAFFGQGTRLTVV.